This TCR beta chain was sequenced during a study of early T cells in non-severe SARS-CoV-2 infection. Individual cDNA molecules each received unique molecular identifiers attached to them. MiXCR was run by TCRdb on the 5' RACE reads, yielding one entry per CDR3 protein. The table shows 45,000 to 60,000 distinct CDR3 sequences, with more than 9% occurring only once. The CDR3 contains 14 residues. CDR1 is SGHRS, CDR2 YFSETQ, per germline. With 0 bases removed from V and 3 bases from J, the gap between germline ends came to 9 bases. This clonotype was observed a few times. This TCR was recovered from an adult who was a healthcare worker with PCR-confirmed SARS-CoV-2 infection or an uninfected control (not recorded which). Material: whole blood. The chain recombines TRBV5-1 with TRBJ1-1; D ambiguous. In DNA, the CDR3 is TGCGCCAGCAGCTTGGACGGTCGGGACACTGAAGCTTTCTTT. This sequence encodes CASSLDGRDTEAFF.